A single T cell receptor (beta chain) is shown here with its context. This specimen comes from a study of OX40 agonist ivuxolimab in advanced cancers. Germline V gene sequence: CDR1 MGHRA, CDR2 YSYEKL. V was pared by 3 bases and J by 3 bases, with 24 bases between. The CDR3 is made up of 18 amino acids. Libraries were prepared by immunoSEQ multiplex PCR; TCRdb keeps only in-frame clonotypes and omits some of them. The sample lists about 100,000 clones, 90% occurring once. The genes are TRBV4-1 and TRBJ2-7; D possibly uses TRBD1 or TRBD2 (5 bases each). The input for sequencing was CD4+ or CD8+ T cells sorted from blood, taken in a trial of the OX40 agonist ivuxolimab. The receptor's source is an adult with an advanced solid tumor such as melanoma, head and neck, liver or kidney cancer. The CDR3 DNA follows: TGCGCCAGCAGCCACACGATACTCAGGGCCGGGGCCTACTACGAGCAGTACTTC. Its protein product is CASSHTILRAGAYYEQYF.